A single sample is the source of the 10 T cell receptor beta chains below, sequenced in a study of cytomegalovirus exposure and HLA in healthy donors. Only in-frame clones appear in the TCRdb table, and some are missing; sequencing was by immunoSEQ multiplex PCR. The data show roughly 200,000 clones, around 80% seen once. Sample: PBMCs. The receptor source for this set is a woman in her 30s in good health and CMV-seronegative.

The CDR3 spells CASSLERGLEQFF. CDR3 DNA sequence: TGCGCCAGCAGCTTGGAACGGGGACTTGAGCAGTTCTTC. The chain couples TRBV5-1 to TRBJ2-1; D is perhaps TRBD2 (6 bases). CDR1 is SGHRS, CDR2 YFSETQ, per germline. Trimming stripped 0 bases from V and 9 bases from J, with 10 bases between. The CDR3 sequence is 13 residues long.

This clone was recorded only once. The rearrangement joins TRBV30 to TRBJ1-5; D is perhaps TRBD1 (6 bases). V lost 4 bases and J 2 bases, leaving 9 bases between the germline ends. The germline V gene encodes CDR1 GTSNPN and CDR2 SVGIG (reference sequence). This CDR3 has 13 residues. The CDR3 spells CAWTPGGNQPQHF. Written as DNA, the CDR3 is TGTGCCTGGACCCCAGGGGGCAATCAGCCCCAGCATTTT.

This sequence joins TRBV4-1 and TRBJ1-5; D may be TRBD1 (5 bases). The germline V gene has CDR1 MGHRA and CDR2 YSYEKL. V was trimmed by 4 bases and J by 1 base, leaving 14 bases between them. The CDR3 length is 16 residues. CDR3: CASSLGASSSNQPQHF. The CDR3 nucleotides read TGCGCCAGCAGCCTAGGGGCTTCCTCCAGCAATCAGCCCCAGCATTTT.

The rearrangement joins TRBV13 to TRBJ2-3, with D possibly matching TRBD2 (6 bases). There are 13 residues in the CDR3. The germline gives CDR1 PRHDT, CDR2 FYEKMQ (reference sequence). The V end was cut by 6 bases, the J end by 11 bases, with 18 bases between. The CDR3 DNA reads TGTGCCAGCAGACCACCGCTTGCCGGGGGGCAGTATTTT. Translated, it gives CASRPPLAGGQYF.

The chain links TRBV5-6 to TRBJ1-2; 7 bases are shared with TRBD1. V was clipped by 4 bases and J by 4 bases; unmatched bases: 4. Germline loops: CDR1 SGHDT, CDR2 YYEEEE. CDR3 size: 13 residues. The CDR3 DNA sequence: TGTGCCAGCAGCCCCGGGACAGCCTATGGCTACACCTTC. Amino acids: CASSPGTAYGYTF.

This clone was seen just once. The genes are TRBV5-1 and TRBJ2-5; 8 bases line up with TRBD1. This CDR3 is 14 amino acids long. The germline V gene has CDR1 SGHRS and CDR2 YFSETQ. J gave up 3 bases and V 3 bases, and 4 bases lay outside the gene matches. CDR3 in DNA: TGCGCCAGCAGCTCAAAGGACAGGGAAGAGACCCAGTACTTC. This encodes CASSSKDREETQYF. The variable domain in full, with the rest retrieved from reference TRBV5-1 and TRBJ2-5, is KAGVTQTPRYLIKTRGQQVTLSCSPISGHRSVSWYQQTPGQGLQFLFEYFSETQRNKGNFPGRFSGRQFSNSRSEMNVSTLELGDSALYLCASSSKDREETQYFGPGTRLLVL.

This sequence joins TRBV20-1 and TRBJ2-3; D not resolved. The germline gives CDR1 DFQATT, CDR2 SNEGSKA (reference sequence). The CDR3 sequence is 11 residues long. The CDR3 DNA is TGCAGCGCCGCTCTAGTATATACGCAGTATTTT. Protein: CSAALVYTQYF.

V is TRBV6-6 and J is TRBJ2-1, with 10 bases identical to TRBD2. The V and J ends lost 6 bases and 9 bases, in that order; junction bases with no gene match: 8. Germline V gives CDR1 MNHNY, CDR2 SVGAGI (reference sequence). CDR3 size: 14 residues. The CDR3 is CASSLKREGGEQFF. The CDR3 bases are TGTGCCAGCAGCCTTAAGCGGGAGGGGGGTGAGCAGTTCTTC.

As concerns this clone: A single base separates this from a much larger clone, so it may be a read error. This rearrangement joins TRBV18 to TRBJ1-5, with 7 nucleotides matching TRBD1. CDR3 size: 14 residues. The junction had 4 bases not matched to a gene; V was cut back by 3 bases and J by 5 bases. The germline gives CDR1 KGHSH, CDR2 LQKENI. Here the CDR3 DNA reads TGTGCCAGCTCACCGGGACAGAGTCATCAGCCCCAGCATTTT. Encoded protein: CASSPGQSHQPQHF.

The gene calls are TRBV10-1 and TRBJ2-5; possibly TRBD2 for D (6 bases). The CDR3 is made up of 14 amino acids. Germline values: CDR1 WNHNN, CDR2 SYGVQD (reference sequence). Trimming pared 0 bases from V and 3 bases from J, leaving 8 bases between. The CDR3: CASSESGTEETQYF. DNA of the CDR3: TGCGCCAGCAGTGAGTCCGGGACTGAAGAGACCCAGTACTTC.